The T cell receptor (beta chain) under discussion was sequenced for a study of T cell responses to AZD1222 COVID-19 vaccine. TCRdb keeps only in-frame clones here, not all; method: immunoSEQ multiplex PCR. The repertoire holds about 220,000 clones, with about 92% as singletons. General study points: Nearly half of spike-specific TCRs reportedly target unmutated variant regions. Clonal diversity may have been underestimated in mostly white British donors.

Comments on this clone: Its antigen is not identified.

This specimen consisted of peripheral blood, obtained on day 0 of MenACWY control vaccination. This TCR was recovered from an adult in good health.

CDR3 in DNA: TGTGCCAGCACTCCGTTCCAGGGGGCGGGTAGGAATGAGCAGTTCTTC. Its protein is CASTPFQGAGRNEQFF. This rearrangement joins TRBV7-9 to TRBJ2-1; 8 positions match TRBD1. Germline loops: CDR1 SEHNR, CDR2 FQNEAQ (reference sequence). Losses at the gene ends were 7 bases for V and 7 bases for J; bases not matched to a gene: 15. This CDR3 has 16 amino acids.